The rows below give T cell receptor beta chains drawn from one sample of a study of cytomegalovirus exposure and HLA in healthy donors. Only in-frame clones appear in the TCRdb table, and some are missing; sequencing was by immunoSEQ multiplex PCR. The repertoire holds around 210,000 clones, with over 75% as singletons. Material: PBMCs. The receptors originated from a boy aged 5-17 years in good health and CMV-seronegative. Each CDR3 is given with its conserved first and last residue. Each record gives: J gene, clone size, CDR3 length, D gene, V gene, CDR3 DNA, CDR3 protein. D genes are given only for firm matches. Clone size is shown for a subset of rows, as once, few, many or a class of expanded clone.

J gene: TRBJ1-1
clone size: .
CDR3 length: 12
D gene: .
V gene: TRBV30
CDR3 DNA: TGTGCCTGGAGGAGGGGGTACACTGAAGCTTTCTTT
CDR3 protein: CAWRRGYTEAFF

J gene: TRBJ2-1
clone size: few
CDR3 length: 13
D gene: TRBD2
V gene: TRBV9
CDR3 DNA: TGTGCCAGCAGCCAAGGAGGGGAGGGAGGGCAGTTCTTC
CDR3 protein: CASSQGGEGGQFF

J gene: TRBJ1-1
clone size: .
CDR3 length: 15
D gene: .
V gene: TRBV11-2
CDR3 DNA: TGTGCCAGCAGCTTAGATTGGGGGGTGGGCACTGAAGCTTTCTTT
CDR3 protein: CASSLDWGVGTEAFF

J gene: TRBJ2-5
clone size: few
CDR3 length: 11
D gene: .
V gene: TRBV5-1
CDR3 DNA: TGCGCCAGCAGCTTAGCAGAGACCCAGTACTTC
CDR3 protein: CASSLAETQYF

J gene: TRBJ2-1
clone size: .
CDR3 length: 14
D gene: TRBD2
V gene: TRBV7-2
CDR3 DNA: TGTGCCAGCAGCTTAGGACTAGCGGGTAATGAGCAGTTCTTC
CDR3 protein: CASSLGLAGNEQFF

J gene: TRBJ2-1
clone size: few
CDR3 length: 15
D gene: TRBD2
V gene: TRBV15
CDR3 DNA: TGTGCCACCAGCAGAGGACTAGCGGGAGGGAATGAGCAGTTCTTC
CDR3 protein: CATSRGLAGGNEQFF

J gene: TRBJ2-7
clone size: few
CDR3 length: 15
D gene: TRBD2
V gene: TRBV5-4
CDR3 DNA: TGTGCCAGCAGCCGCGGGGCGGGAGGGCCCTACGAGCAGTACTTC
CDR3 protein: CASSRGAGGPYEQYF

J gene: TRBJ2-7
clone size: .
CDR3 length: 14
D gene: TRBD1
V gene: TRBV30
CDR3 DNA: TGTGCCTGGAGGAAACAGGGGGTTACATACGAGCAGTACTTC
CDR3 protein: CAWRKQGVTYEQYF

J gene: TRBJ2-5
clone size: .
CDR3 length: 18
D gene: TRBD1
V gene: TRBV4-1
CDR3 DNA: TGCGCCAGCAGCCAAGGTCGGGGACGGGCAGGGGGTCGGGAGACCCAGTACTTC
CDR3 protein: CASSQGRGRAGGRETQYF

J gene: TRBJ1-1
clone size: few
CDR3 length: 15
D gene: .
V gene: TRBV18
CDR3 DNA: TGTGCCAGCTCACCCCTTGCAGGGTTGGACACTGAAGCTTTCTTT
CDR3 protein: CASSPLAGLDTEAFF

J gene: TRBJ1-4
clone size: .
CDR3 length: 16
D gene: .
V gene: TRBV4-2
CDR3 DNA: TGTGCCAGCAGCCCGACCGTAGAGGCAACTAATGAAAAACTGTTTTTT
CDR3 protein: CASSPTVEATNEKLFF